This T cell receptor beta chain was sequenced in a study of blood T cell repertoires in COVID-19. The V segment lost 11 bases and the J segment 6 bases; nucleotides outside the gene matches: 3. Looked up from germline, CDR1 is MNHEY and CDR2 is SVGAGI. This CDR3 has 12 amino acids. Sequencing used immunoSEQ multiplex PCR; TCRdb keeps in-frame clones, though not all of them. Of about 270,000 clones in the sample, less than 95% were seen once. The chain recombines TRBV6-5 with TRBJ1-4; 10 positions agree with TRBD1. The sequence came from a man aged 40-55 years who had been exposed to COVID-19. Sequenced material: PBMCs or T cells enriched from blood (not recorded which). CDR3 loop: CARTGGDEKLFF. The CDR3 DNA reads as TGTGCCCGGACAGGGGGGGATGAAAAACTGTTTTTT.